A single sample is the source of the 14 T cell receptor beta chains below, sequenced in a study of cytomegalovirus exposure and HLA in healthy donors. The study ran its PCR with 60 Vbeta and 13 Jbeta primers. Clones were read by immunoSEQ multiplex PCR, and TCRdb kept only the in-frame ones, dropping some. This repertoire shows approximately 190,000 clones, more than 70% found once; its top ten account for about 1.7%. The sample was PBMCs. Source of these receptors: a man aged 35 to 55 in good health and CMV-seropositive.

This rearrangement joins TRBV30 to TRBJ1-5, with no clear D. Germline values: CDR1 GTSNPN, CDR2 SVGIG (reference sequence). CDR3 length equals 13 residues. Trimming shortened V by 5 bases and J by 4 bases, and 12 bases separated the two germline ends. The CDR3 bases are TGTGCCTGGGGATACCAGGCAAATCAGCCCCAGCATTTT. Encoded protein: CAWGYQANQPQHF.

This sequence joins TRBV28 and TRBJ1-3, with 12 bases lining up with TRBD1. After removal of 4 bases from V and 6 bases from J, the junction contained 7 bases not matched to a gene. Per the germline V gene, CDR1 is MDHEN and CDR2 is SYDVKM. This CDR3 has 16 amino acids. This chain's CDR3 is CASSSPGDRGLNTIYF. For the CDR3, the DNA is TGTGCCAGCAGTTCTCCCGGGGACAGGGGGCTAAACACCATATATTTT. Using reference TRBV28 and TRBJ1-3 for the parts outside the CDR3, the full variable domain is DVKVTQSSRYLVKRTGEKVFLECVQDMDHENMFWYRQDPGLGLRLIYFSYDVKMKEKGDIPEGYSVSREKKERFSLILESASTNQTSMYLCASSSPGDRGLNTIYFGEGSWLTVV.

The chain combines TRBV29-1 with TRBJ1-1; TRBD1 aligns across 7 bases. J gave up 6 bases and V 4 bases, and 8 bases lay outside the gene matches. Germline loops: CDR1 SQVTM, CDR2 ANQGSEA. This CDR3 contains 13 residues. CDR3 region: CSVAQGRIAEAFF. CDR3 DNA sequence: TGCAGCGTTGCACAGGGGAGGATAGCTGAAGCTTTCTTT.

This clone showed up just once. The chain is built from TRBV28 and TRBJ2-7; no reliable D call. In germline, CDR1 is MDHEN, CDR2 SYDVKM. This CDR3 has 12 residues. With 1 base removed from V and 4 bases from J, the gap between germline ends came to 5 bases. CDR3 region: CASSLLTYEQYF. As DNA, the CDR3 is TGTGCCAGCAGTTTATTGACATACGAGCAGTACTTC.

This rearrangement joins TRBV5-6 to TRBJ1-5, with 7 nucleotides matching TRBD1. Trimming at V came to 1 base and at J to 6 bases, leaving 10 bases not matched to a gene. The length of the CDR3 is 16 residues. Germline CDR1 reads SGHDT; CDR2 reads YYEEEE. CDR3 DNA sequence: TGTGCCAGCAGCTTGACGGGACAGTTAATGGGTCAGCCCCAGCATTTT. Protein sequence: CASSLTGQLMGQPQHF.

The genes are TRBV4-1 and TRBJ1-1, with a tentative D call TRBD1 (6 bases). Germline loops: CDR1 MGHRA, CDR2 YSYEKL. Deletions cut 6 bases from V and 5 bases from J, with 16 bases between. The CDR3 is 14 amino acids. Here the CDR3 reads CASRGHAVATEAFF. In DNA, the CDR3 is TGCGCCAGCAGGGGACACGCCGTGGCGACTGAAGCTTTCTTT.

Details on this clone: The junction departs from the called germline gene at one end, perhaps through a read error. Other nucleotide sequences from this sample produce the same CDR3. The chain links TRBV9 to TRBJ1-1, with a weak D call TRBD1 (6 bases). This CDR3 spans 9 amino acids. The germline gives CDR1 SGDLS, CDR2 YYNGEE. The CDR3 DNA is TGTGCCAGCAGCCTAGGACAGAACTTT. This gives the protein CASSLGQNF.

A remark on this clone: Other DNA sequences of this sample code for an identical CDR3. The rearrangement uses TRBV5-1 and TRBJ2-7, with D perhaps matching TRBD1 (5 bases). V lost 0 bases and J lost 3, with 7 bases in between. The germline gives CDR1 SGHRS, CDR2 YFSETQ. This CDR3 is 13 amino acids long. CDR3 amino acids: CASSLGQNYEQYF. CDR3 coding DNA: TGCGCCAGCAGCTTGGGACAGAACTACGAGCAGTACTTC.

The chain is built from TRBV7-9 and TRBJ1-3; tentatively, D is TRBD1 (5 bases). Trimming removed 4 bases at V and 0 bases at J, with 7 bases between. The CDR3 spans 14 residues. Per germline, CDR1 SEHNR and CDR2 FQNEAQ (reference sequence). The CDR3 DNA is TGTGCCAGCAGCTCGGACAACTCTGGAAACACCATATATTTT. Amino acid sequence: CASSSDNSGNTIYF.

The J gene is TRBJ1-4, the V gene TRBV28, with D perhaps TRBD1 (6 bases). Germline V CDR1 and CDR2: MDHEN, SYDVKM. Trimming pared 6 bases from V and 7 bases from J, leaving 15 bases between. The CDR3 has 14 residues. CDR3 residues: CASSGGGHVEKLFF. The CDR3 DNA follows: TGTGCCAGCAGCGGGGGGGGACATGTTGAAAAACTGTTTTTT.

The rearrangement links TRBV5-1 to TRBJ2-5, with D maybe TRBD2 (6 bases). Germline CDR1 reads SGHRS; CDR2 reads YFSETQ. V gave up 2 bases and J gave up 11 bases, with 13 bases separating them. There are 12 residues in the CDR3. Here the CDR3 reads CASSLNSGRQYF. DNA for the CDR3: TGCGCCAGCAGCTTAAATAGCGGCAGACAGTACTTC.

This chain's CDR3 is CASSVGIGSSYGYTF. CDR3 DNA: TGTGCCAGCAGCGTAGGCATAGGGAGTTCATATGGCTACACCTTC. This chain links TRBV9 with TRBJ1-2, with D unclear. CDR1 is SGDLS, CDR2 YYNGEE, per germline. V was trimmed by 0 bases and J by 5 bases, leaving 14 bases between them. This CDR3 comprises 15 residues.

The rearrangement links TRBV29-1 to TRBJ1-5; D perhaps matches TRBD1 (6 bases). This CDR3 is 13 amino acids long. In germline, CDR1 is SQVTM, CDR2 ANQGSEA. Trimming left V 6 bases short and J 0 bases short, with 9 bases between. CDR3 DNA: TGCAGCGTACAGGGAAATAGCAATCAGCCCCAGCATTTT. Translating gives CSVQGNSNQPQHF. Supplemented by reference TRBV29-1 and TRBJ1-5, the full variable domain reads SAVISQKPSRDICQRGTSLTIQCQVDSQVTMMFWYRQQPGQSLTLIATANQGSEATYESGFVIDKFPISRPNLTFSTLTVSNMSPEDSSIYLCSVQGNSNQPQHFGDGTRLSIL.

This sequence joins TRBV18 and TRBJ2-5, with a tentative D call TRBD1 (6 bases). The germline V and J ends were trimmed by 3 bases and 1 base, with 12 bases remaining between them. Germline assignment: CDR1 KGHSH and CDR2 LQKENI. CDR3 size: 15 residues. The chain's CDR3 is CASSPGAGAQETQYF. The CDR3 DNA is TGTGCCAGCTCACCGGGGGCAGGGGCCCAAGAGACCCAGTACTTC.